These 14 T cell receptor beta chains came from one sample sequenced in a study of blood T cell repertoires in COVID-19. Profiling relied on immunoSEQ multiplex PCR, and the TCRdb table lists in-frame clones only, not all of them. Of 65,000 to 90,000 clones in the sample, roughly 83% are singletons; the top ten hold approximately 8%. The sample taken for sequencing was peripheral blood. These receptors originate from a man in his fifties with active COVID-19.

The chain joins TRBV6-2 or TRBV6-3 to TRBJ2-3; D may be TRBD2 (5 bases). Germline values: CDR1 MNHEY, CDR2 SVGEGT. Trimming took off 5 bases at V and 2 bases at J, with 23 bases between the two ends. CDR3 length equals 18 residues. CDR3 in amino acids: CASSVPLLARFNTDTQYF. The CDR3 DNA reads as TGTGCCAGCAGTGTCCCTTTGTTAGCGCGGTTTAACACAGATACGCAGTATTTT.

The V and J genes are TRBV5-1 and TRBJ1-1; TRBD1 agrees at 8 bases. CDR3 length: 15 residues. Germline V gene data show CDR1 as SGHRS and CDR2 as YFSETQ. The V gene end was trimmed by 4 bases and the J gene end by 1 base; junction bases not matched to a gene: 6. CDR3 coding DNA: TGCGCCAGCAGCAGGGGACAGGTGACGAACACTGAAGCTTTCTTT. This sequence encodes CASSRGQVTNTEAFF.

The chain joins TRBV5-5 to TRBJ1-2, with unresolved D. In germline, CDR1 is SGHKS, CDR2 YYEKEE (reference sequence). V was clipped by 6 bases and J by 2 bases, with 8 bases between them. The CDR3 runs 12 residues. CDR3 amino acids: CASNQENYGYTF. CDR3 bases: TGTGCCAGCAACCAAGAGAACTATGGCTACACCTTC.

J is TRBJ1-3 and V is TRBV28; 7 bases match TRBD1. Per the germline V gene, CDR1 is MDHEN and CDR2 is SYDVKM. The V segment lost 5 bases and the J segment 4 bases; nucleotides outside the gene matches: 5. This CDR3 region has 14 residues. This CDR3 is CASSVTGLGNTIYF. Here the CDR3 DNA reads TGTGCCAGCAGTGTGACAGGGCTAGGAAACACCATATATTTT.

This clone was counted a single time. The rearrangement links TRBV5-5 to TRBJ2-1; 10 bases map to TRBD2. With V trimmed by 3 bases and J by 5 bases, 8 bases remained unmatched. This CDR3 is 16 amino acids long. Germline-derived CDR1 and CDR2 are SGHKS and YYEKEE (reference sequence). The CDR3 nucleotides are TGTGCCAGCAGCTCCCTAGCGGGAGTATTCGACAATGAGCAGTTCTTC. It encodes CASSSLAGVFDNEQFF.

This clone has only one observation. The rearrangement links TRBV28 to TRBJ2-7; 8 nucleotides line up with TRBD2. This CDR3 is 16 amino acids long. Losses at the gene ends were 6 bases for V and 4 bases for J; bases not matched to a gene: 14. Germline CDR1 reads MDHEN; CDR2 reads SYDVKM. CDR3 nucleotides: TGTGCCAGCAGGGGCTGGCTAGCGGGTCCTGTGTACGAGCAGTACTTC. This translates into CASRGWLAGPVYEQYF. Full variable domain (remainder filled in from reference TRBV28 and TRBJ2-7): DVKVTQSSRYLVKRTGEKVFLECVQDMDHENMFWYRQDPGLGLRLIYFSYDVKMKEKGDIPEGYSVSREKKERFSLILESASTNQTSMYLCASRGWLAGPVYEQYFGPGTRLTVT.

The chain links TRBV19 to TRBJ1-1; 8 bases line up with TRBD1. V lost 6 bases, J lost 9 bases, and 6 bases stayed unmatched. Germline CDR1 reads LNHDA; CDR2 reads SQIVND (reference sequence). This CDR3 contains 12 residues. CDR3 loop: CASRPDRGQAFF. DNA for the CDR3: TGTGCCAGTAGACCTGACAGGGGACAAGCTTTCTTT.

This clone has just one count. The chain recombines TRBV6-2 or TRBV6-3 with TRBJ2-7, with TRBD1 identical over 9 bases. The CDR3 covers 16 residues. Germline CDR1 is MNHEY and CDR2 is SVGEGT. The junction had 8 bases not matched to a gene; V was cut back by 2 bases and J by 3 bases. The CDR3 nucleotides are TGTGCCAGCAGTTACACCGGACAGGGGACACTCTACGAGCAGTACTTC. Residues: CASSYTGQGTLYEQYF.

As to this clone: One junction end disagrees with the germline gene, perhaps due to a read error. J is TRBJ2-5 and V is TRBV11-2; 12 positions agree with TRBD2. Germline V lookup: CDR1 SGHAT, CDR2 FQNNGV. CDR3 length: 16 amino acids. The CDR3 spells CASRLGLAGYQETQYF. The DNA of the CDR3 is TGTGCCAGCAGATTAGGACTAGCGGGGTATCAAGAGACCCAGTACTTC.

The genes are TRBV3-1 (or the pseudogene TRBV3-2) and TRBJ2-1; TRBD2 aligns across 7 bases. With V trimmed by 1 base and J by 2 bases, 2 bases remained unmatched. Germline CDR1 LGHDT, CDR2 YNNKEL (reference sequence). There are 15 residues in the CDR3. CDR3 loop: CASSQGLAAYNEQFF. CDR3 DNA sequence: TGTGCCAGCAGCCAAGGGCTAGCGGCCTACAATGAGCAGTTCTTC.

This clone was seen just once. The chain couples TRBV2 to TRBJ1-1; no firm D call. Germline CDR1 is SNHLY and CDR2 is FYNNEI. Deletions cut 5 bases from V and 8 bases from J, with 12 bases between. This CDR3 is 12 amino acids long. CDR3 sequence (DNA): TGTGCCAGCAGTTTCCCTTCCCTGGAAGCTTTCTTT. Translation gives CASSFPSLEAFF.

This sequence joins TRBV6-2 or TRBV6-3 and TRBJ2-7; no reliable D call. With 5 bases removed from V and 2 bases from J, the gap between germline ends came to 13 bases. Germline CDR1 reads MNHEY; CDR2 reads SVGEGT. There are 14 residues in the CDR3. In DNA form, the CDR3 reads TGTGCCAGCAGTCGATCCCAGGTAACCTACGAGCAGTACTTC. The encoded protein is CASSRSQVTYEQYF.

This clone was observed a few times. The CDR3 DNA follows: TGTGCCAGTAGTAGGACGGGGATGATAAACACTGAAGCTTTCTTT. Translating it yields CASSRTGMINTEAFF. The V call is TRBV19, the J call TRBJ1-1; D remains unclear. The germline gives CDR1 LNHDA, CDR2 SQIVND (reference sequence). V lost 4 bases and J lost 2, with 14 bases in between. This CDR3 has 15 amino acids. The full variable domain, completed using reference TRBV19 and TRBJ1-1, is DGGITQSPKYLFRKEGQNVTLSCEQNLNHDAMYWYRQDPGQGLRLIYYSQIVNDFQKGDIAEGYSVSREKKESFPLTVTSAQKNPTAFYLCASSRTGMINTEAFFGQGTRLTVV.

Points on this clone: Other DNA sequences from this sample encode an identical CDR3 as well. CDR3 coding DNA: TGTGCCAGCAGCTTAGCCGGGACTAGCGGGGGCCTTTCCTACGAGCAGTACTTC. Residues: CASSLAGTSGGLSYEQYF. The rearrangement uses TRBV7-9 and TRBJ2-7; 14 positions match TRBD2. The CDR3 runs 18 residues. Per germline, CDR1 SEHNR and CDR2 FQNEAQ (reference sequence). With 0 bases clipped from V and 1 base from J, the junction kept 5 bases outside the gene matches.